Below are 5 T cell receptor beta chains sequenced from a single sample in a study of follicular helper T cells after annual influenza vaccination. Repertoires were generated with immunoSEQ multiplex PCR, while TCRdb's copy carries only in-frame clones and drops some. This table holds about 11,000 clones, 70% to 85% found once. This specimen was CXCR5- memory CD4+ T cells sorted from blood, taken 6 weeks after influenza vaccination. These receptors were obtained from an adult who received the influenza vaccine.

The chain carries TRBV11-2 and TRBJ2-7, with 10 bases identical to TRBD1. Looked up from germline, CDR1 is SGHAT and CDR2 is FQNNGV. The CDR3 length is 15 residues. V lost 3 bases, J lost 4 bases, and 6 bases stayed unmatched. CDR3 nucleotides: TGTGCCAGCAGCTTCGACAGGGGGCCTGGATACGAGCAGTACTTC. Translating gives CASSFDRGPGYEQYF.

This chain links TRBV5-1 with TRBJ2-2; D is unclear. The CDR3 is made up of 14 amino acids. Germline CDR1 reads SGHRS; CDR2 reads YFSETQ. V was cut by 5 bases and J by 1 base, with 9 bases left in between. In DNA form, the CDR3 reads TGCGCCAGCAGGGAGAATCGGAACACCGGGGAGCTGTTTTTT. Its translation is CASRENRNTGELFF. Full variable domain (remainder filled in from reference TRBV5-1 and TRBJ2-2): KAGVTQTPRYLIKTRGQQVTLSCSPISGHRSVSWYQQTPGQGLQFLFEYFSETQRNKGNFPGRFSGRQFSNSRSEMNVSTLELGDSALYLCASRENRNTGELFFGEGSRLTVL.

The rearrangement joins TRBV27 to TRBJ2-7; TRBD2 agrees at 8 bases. The CDR3 consists of 16 residues. From germline, CDR1 is MNHEY and CDR2 SMNVEV (reference sequence). V trimming: 4 bases; J trimming: 2 bases; junction bases outside the gene matches: 10. This CDR3 reads CASSSLAGSPTYEQYF. The CDR3 DNA is TGTGCCAGCAGTTCTCTAGCGGGCTCCCCCACCTACGAGCAGTACTTC.

This clone has just a few counts. The rearrangement joins TRBV5-4 to TRBJ2-1, with D perhaps TRBD1 (5 bases). Trimming took off 3 bases at V and 0 bases at J, with 10 bases between the two ends. Looked up from germline, CDR1 is SGHNT and CDR2 is YYREEE (reference sequence). This CDR3 has 15 residues. The CDR3 DNA reads TGTGCCAGCAGCTCAGGGCCTAACTCCTACAATGAGCAGTTCTTC. Protein sequence: CASSSGPNSYNEQFF.

This clone was seen once. The chain links TRBV18 to TRBJ2-3; no clear D. The CDR3 contains 14 residues. Germline-derived CDR1 and CDR2 are KGHSH and LQKENI. Trimming stripped 3 bases from V and 2 bases from J, with 9 bases between. CDR3 sequence reads: CASSPITDTDTQYF. The DNA for the CDR3 is TGTGCCAGCTCACCTATTACCGACACAGATACGCAGTATTTT.